This is a list of T cell receptor beta chains from one sample in a study of blood T cells in healthy people across ages. TCRdb reprocessed the 5' RACE reads via MiXCR and lists one record per CDR3 protein. This table has some 710,000 distinct CDR3 sequences, about half appearing once. Sequenced material: blood. The origin of the receptors is an elderly man in good health. CDR3s include the opening cysteine and the closing phenylalanine or tryptophan. A D gene is named only where the DNA matches it firmly. A clone size is listed for some rows: how often the clone was seen (once, few, many), or a class if it is expanded.

J: TRBJ2-7; V: TRBV20-1; D: .; size: .; CDR3: CSWRRGSYEQYF; DNA: TGCAGCTGGAGGCGGGGATCCTACGAGCAGTACTTC
J: TRBJ1-4; V: TRBV13; D: .; size: .; CDR3: CASSSRDGSEKLFF; DNA: TGTGCCAGCAGCTCCCGGGACGGTTCCGAAAAACTGTTTTTT
J: TRBJ2-1; V: TRBV6-6; D: TRBD1; size: few; CDR3: CATGTGYNEQFF; DNA: TGTGCCACCGGGACAGGGTACAATGAGCAGTTCTTC
J: TRBJ2-1; V: TRBV7-3; D: TRBD1; size: .; CDR3: CASSLSGGRDATEQFF; DNA: TGTGCCAGCAGCTTATCAGGGGGCCGAGACGCCACCGAGCAGTTCTTC
J: TRBJ2-3; V: TRBV10-3; D: TRBD1; size: .; CDR3: CATNRGNTDTQYF; DNA: TGTGCCACGAACAGGGGAAACACAGATACGCAGTATTTT
J: TRBJ1-1; V: TRBV7-8; D: .; size: .; CDR3: CASSPGAVPTEAFF; DNA: TGTGCCAGCAGCCCCGGGGCAGTCCCTACTGAAGCTTTCTTT
J: TRBJ2-7; V: TRBV20-1; D: .; size: few; CDR3: CSGLTGSGYEQYF; DNA: TGCAGTGGCCTAACAGGGTCGGGCTACGAGCAGTACTTC
J: TRBJ2-5; V: TRBV25-1; D: .; size: .; CDR3: CASSDAEGETQYF; DNA: TGTGCCAGCAGTGACGCGGAGGGAGAGACCCAGTACTTC
J: TRBJ2-7; V: TRBV6-6; D: TRBD2; size: few; CDR3: CASSYSSGRFAYEQYF; DNA: TGTGCCAGCAGTTACTCTAGCGGGCGGTTTGCCTACGAGCAGTACTTC
J: TRBJ2-5; V: TRBV11-2; D: .; size: .; CDR3: CASSLDLLSETQYF; DNA: TGTGCCAGCAGCTTAGATCTGCTATCAGAGACCCAGTACTTC
J: TRBJ2-1; V: TRBV5-1; D: TRBD2; size: few; CDR3: CASSFRTSGLSSYNEQFF; DNA: TGCGCCAGCAGCTTTCGGACTAGCGGGCTGAGCTCCTACAATGAGCAGTTCTTC
J: TRBJ2-3; V: TRBV12-3/TRBV12-4; D: .; size: few; CDR3: CASSVRGRADTQYF; DNA: TGTGCCAGCAGTGTGAGGGGGAGAGCAGATACGCAGTATTTT
J: TRBJ1-2; V: TRBV30; D: TRBD1; size: .; CDR3: CAWSSGTGVREDYGYTF; DNA: TGTGCCTGGAGTTCCGGGACAGGGGTGAGGGAGGACTATGGCTACACCTTC
J: TRBJ2-1; V: TRBV20-1; D: .; size: few; CDR3: CSATRTEIPKSSYNEQFF; DNA: TGCAGTGCTACCCGGACAGAAATTCCGAAGAGCTCCTACAATGAGCAGTTCTTC
J: TRBJ2-7; V: TRBV20-1; D: TRBD2; size: .; CDR3: CSASPGDYRDYNEQYF; DNA: TGCAGTGCTAGCCCTGGGGACTACCGGGACTACAATGAGCAGTACTTC
J: TRBJ1-6; V: TRBV14; D: .; size: .; CDR3: CASSRDGPENSPLHF; DNA: TGTGCCAGCAGCCGTGACGGGCCAGAAAATTCACCCCTCCACTTT
J: TRBJ2-3; V: TRBV7-2; D: TRBD2; size: .; CDR3: CASSLVTSGVTDTQYF; DNA: TGTGCCAGCAGCTTAGTGACTAGCGGAGTCACAGATACGCAGTATTTT
J: TRBJ2-1; V: TRBV20-1; D: TRBD2; size: few; CDR3: CSARDRGSRYNEQFF; DNA: TGCAGTGCTAGAGATCGCGGGAGTCGATACAATGAGCAGTTCTTC
J: TRBJ2-5; V: TRBV28; D: TRBD2; size: .; CDR3: CASRVSGSIKTQYF; DNA: TGTGCCAGCAGGGTTAGCGGGAGTATAAAGACCCAGTACTTC
J: TRBJ2-7; V: TRBV28; D: TRBD2; size: few; CDR3: CASNPPGLAAPGQYF; DNA: TGTGCCAGCAACCCTCCGGGACTAGCAGCCCCGGGGCAGTACTTC
J: TRBJ2-5; V: TRBV12-3/TRBV12-4; D: TRBD2; size: .; CDR3: CASSPTGLAGQETQYF; DNA: TGTGCCAGCAGCCCAACTGGACTAGCGGGGCAAGAGACCCAGTACTTC
J: TRBJ1-5; V: TRBV7-9; D: .; size: few; CDR3: CASSSNMNRSNQPQHF; DNA: TGTGCCAGCAGCTCCAATATGAATCGTAGCAATCAGCCCCAGCATTTT
J: TRBJ2-5; V: TRBV28; D: .; size: .; CDR3: CASSKGLLKETQYF; DNA: TGTGCCAGCTCTAAGGGTTTGCTAAAAGAGACCCAGTACTTC
J: TRBJ1-6; V: TRBV6-1; D: .; size: few; CDR3: CASTRQGRGNNSYNSPLHF; DNA: TGTGCCAGCACACGGCAGGGGCGGGGGAACAACTCCTATAATTCACCCCTCCACTTT
J: TRBJ1-2; V: TRBV4-1; D: .; size: few; CDR3: CASSQAGASNYGYTF; DNA: TGCGCCAGCAGCCAAGCCGGAGCCTCTAACTATGGCTACACCTTC
J: TRBJ2-5; V: TRBV10-3; D: TRBD1; size: .; CDR3: CAIRDRESGEETQYF; DNA: TGTGCCATCAGGGACAGGGAGTCCGGGGAAGAGACCCAGTACTTC
J: TRBJ2-7; V: TRBV29-1; D: TRBD2; size: few; CDR3: CSAIIAGVGEQYF; DNA: TGCAGCGCCATTATAGCGGGAGTGGGCGAGCAGTACTTC
J: TRBJ1-2; V: TRBV27; D: .; size: .; CDR3: CASSTNRAGYYGYTF; DNA: TGTGCCAGCAGCACGAACAGGGCCGGTTACTATGGCTACACCTTC
J: TRBJ1-4; V: TRBV4-2; D: TRBD1; size: once; CDR3: CASSQDHGTGRSKLFF; DNA: TGTGCCAGCAGCCAAGATCATGGGACAGGGCGGTCGAAACTGTTTTTT
J: TRBJ2-4; V: TRBV7-2; D: .; size: .; CDR3: CASSVGHKNIQYF; DNA: TGTGCCAGCAGCGTGGGACATAAAAACATTCAGTACTTC
J: TRBJ1-5; V: TRBV30; D: TRBD1; size: .; CDR3: CAWARQGTNQPQHF; DNA: TGTGCCTGGGCGAGACAGGGTACTAATCAGCCCCAGCATTTT
J: TRBJ1-2; V: TRBV11-3; D: .; size: .; CDR3: CASSVTPGYGYTF; DNA: TGTGCCAGCAGCGTAACCCCTGGCTATGGCTACACCTTC
J: TRBJ2-1; V: TRBV5-1; D: TRBD2; size: .; CDR3: CASSAGLAGGNEQFF; DNA: TGCGCCAGCAGCGCCGGACTAGCGGGAGGCAATGAGCAGTTCTTC
J: TRBJ2-1; V: TRBV9; D: TRBD2; size: many; CDR3: CASSSSSGQASGEQFF; DNA: TGTGCCAGCAGCAGTAGTTCCGGCCAAGCTAGCGGAGAGCAGTTCTTC
J: TRBJ2-1; V: TRBV5-1; D: TRBD2; size: few; CDR3: CASSLSWLAGTLNEQFF; DNA: TGCGCCAGCAGCTTATCTTGGCTAGCGGGGACCCTAAATGAGCAGTTCTTC
J: TRBJ2-1; V: TRBV20-1; D: .; size: .; CDR3: CSARKFDNEQFF; DNA: TGCAGTGCTCGTAAGTTCGACAATGAGCAGTTCTTC
J: TRBJ2-7; V: TRBV28; D: .; size: few; CDR3: CASSSASYEQYF; DNA: TGTGCCAGCAGTTCAGCCTCCTACGAGCAGTACTTC
J: TRBJ2-7; V: TRBV3-1; D: TRBD2; size: few; CDR3: CASSQQTSGIYEQYF; DNA: TGTGCCAGCAGCCAACAAACTAGCGGGATCTACGAGCAGTACTTC